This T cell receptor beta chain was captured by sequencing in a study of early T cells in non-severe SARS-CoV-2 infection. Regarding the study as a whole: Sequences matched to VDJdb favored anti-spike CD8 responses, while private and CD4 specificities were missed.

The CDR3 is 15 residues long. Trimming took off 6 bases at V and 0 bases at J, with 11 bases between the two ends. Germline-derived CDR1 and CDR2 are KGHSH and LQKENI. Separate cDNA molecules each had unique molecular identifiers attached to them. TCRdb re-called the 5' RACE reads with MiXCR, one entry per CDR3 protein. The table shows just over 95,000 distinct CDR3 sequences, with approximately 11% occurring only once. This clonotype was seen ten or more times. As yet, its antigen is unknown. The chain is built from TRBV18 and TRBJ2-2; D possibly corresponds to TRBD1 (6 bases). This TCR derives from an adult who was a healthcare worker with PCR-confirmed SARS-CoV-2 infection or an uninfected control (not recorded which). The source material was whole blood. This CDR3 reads CASSFGQSNTGELFF. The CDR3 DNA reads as TGTGCCAGCTCCTTTGGACAGTCGAACACCGGGGAGCTGTTTTTT.